The 11 T cell receptor beta chains listed next were all sequenced from one sample in a study of CD8 T cell repertoires and HIV-1 epitope variants. The antigens these receptors bind are not known. TCRdb's table, derived via immunoSEQ multiplex PCR, lists solely in-frame clones and lacks some. Of roughly 4,500 clones in the sample, about 63% were seen once. Sequenced: cultured CD8+ T cells derived from PBMCs. The receptors were gathered from a male donor with HIV.

The V and J genes are TRBV28 and TRBJ2-1; 8 nucleotides line up with TRBD2. Losses at the gene ends were 1 base for V and 10 bases for J; bases not matched to a gene: 6. Germline-derived CDR1 and CDR2 are MDHEN and SYDVKM. This CDR3 is built from 14 residues. The CDR3 DNA sequence: TGTGCCAGCAGTTTATCGCGGGGGGCTATGGAGCAGTTCTTC. Its translation: CASSLSRGAMEQFF.

The chain uses TRBV29-1 and TRBJ2-7; D possibly matches TRBD1 or TRBD2 (7 bases each). The V gene's germline CDR1 is SQVTM and CDR2 ANQGSEA. CDR3 size: 12 residues. V was cut by 3 bases and J by 6 bases, with 12 bases left in between. The CDR3 loop is CSVEQGGIEQYF. The CDR3 DNA is TGCAGCGTTGAGCAGGGGGGGATCGAGCAGTACTTC.

The chain has TRBV29-1 and TRBJ2-2; TRBD1 aligns across 8 bases. Germline loops: CDR1 SQVTM, CDR2 ANQGSEA. The junction had 4 bases not matched to a gene; V was cut back by 3 bases and J by 1 base. There are 15 residues in the CDR3. The CDR3 loop is CSVDKGQGNTGELFF. CDR3 DNA: TGCAGCGTTGATAAAGGACAGGGGAACACCGGGGAGCTGTTTTTT.

The chain couples TRBV6-1 to TRBJ2-7; weak D call: TRBD1 (5 bases). CDR3 size: 15 residues. Germline-derived CDR1 and CDR2 are MNHNS and SASEGT. Trimming cost V 3 bases and J 3 bases, with 15 bases left between them. The chain's CDR3 is CASSDTAGYLYEQYF. DNA of the CDR3: TGTGCCAGCAGTGATACGGCAGGGTATCTCTACGAGCAGTACTTC.

The V and J genes are TRBV9 and TRBJ1-1; D is undetermined. The CDR3 consists of 13 residues. V lost 0 bases, J lost 8 bases, and 11 bases lay in between. Per germline, CDR1 SGDLS and CDR2 YYNGEE. Written as DNA, the CDR3 is TGTGCCAGCAGCGTAGGAGTGGACGCCGAAGCTTTCTTT. Protein sequence: CASSVGVDAEAFF.

Only a few counts were recorded for this clone. The chain is built from TRBV28 and TRBJ1-4; D is unresolved. V gave up 2 bases and J gave up 7 bases, with 11 bases separating them. Germline CDR1 is MDHEN and CDR2 is SYDVKM. CDR3 length: 14 amino acids. CDR3 in amino acids: CASSLRRVGEKLFF. In DNA form, the CDR3 reads TGTGCCAGCAGTTTACGTCGGGTCGGTGAAAAACTGTTTTTT.

V gene TRBV9 combines with J gene TRBJ2-2; D not resolved. Trimming took off 4 bases at V and 1 base at J, with 11 bases between the two ends. There are 15 residues in the CDR3. The germline CDR1 and CDR2 sequences are SGDLS and YYNGEE. The CDR3 region is CASSLPTQNTGELFF. The CDR3 bases are TGTGCCAGCAGCCTTCCGACTCAGAACACCGGGGAGCTGTTTTTT. Drawing the rest from reference TRBV9 and TRBJ2-2, the complete variable domain is DSGVTQTPKHLITATGQRVTLRCSPRSGDLSVYWYQQSLDQGLQFLIQYYNGEERAKGNILERFSAQQFPDLHSELNLSSLELGDSALYFCASSLPTQNTGELFFGEGSRLTVL.

Concerning this clone: One end of the junction does not line up with germline, which may come from a read error. The chain links TRBV7-7 to TRBJ1-2, with D uncertain. Germline CDR1 and CDR2: SSHAT and FNYEAQ (reference sequence). This CDR3 comprises 16 residues. CDR3 amino acids: CASSQDPPDLDYGYTF. CDR3 sequence (DNA): TGCGCCAGCAGCCAAGATCCCCCAGACTTGGACTATGGCTACACCTTC.

The chain combines TRBV9 with TRBJ2-1; TRBD1 matches 9 bases. CDR1 is SGDLS and CDR2 is YYNGEE in the germline V gene. The junction had 9 bases not matched to a gene; V was cut back by 4 bases and J by 4 bases. This CDR3 spans 16 amino acids. The CDR3 spells CASSPETGGYYNEQFF. The CDR3, as DNA: TGTGCCAGCAGCCCTGAGACAGGGGGTTATTACAATGAGCAGTTCTTC.

The chain employs TRBV7-3 and TRBJ1-2; TRBD1 aligns across 10 bases. Germline V gene sequence: CDR1 SGHTA, CDR2 FQGTGA. V gave up 6 bases and J gave up 4 bases; unmatched junction bases: 2. The CDR3 sequence is 13 residues long. Here the CDR3 reads CASSWDRGYGYTF. The DNA of the CDR3 is TGTGCCAGCAGTTGGGACAGGGGCTATGGCTACACCTTC.

The chain is built from TRBV10-2 and TRBJ2-6, with D possibly TRBD2 on 6 matching bases. Germline CDR1 is WSHSY and CDR2 is SAAADI. V was pared by 5 bases and J by 2 bases, with 10 bases between. The CDR3 has 15 amino acids. CDR3 DNA: TGCGCCAGCAGTTTACTAGCTGCTGGGGCCAACGTCCTGACTTTC. As protein: CASSLLAAGANVLTF.